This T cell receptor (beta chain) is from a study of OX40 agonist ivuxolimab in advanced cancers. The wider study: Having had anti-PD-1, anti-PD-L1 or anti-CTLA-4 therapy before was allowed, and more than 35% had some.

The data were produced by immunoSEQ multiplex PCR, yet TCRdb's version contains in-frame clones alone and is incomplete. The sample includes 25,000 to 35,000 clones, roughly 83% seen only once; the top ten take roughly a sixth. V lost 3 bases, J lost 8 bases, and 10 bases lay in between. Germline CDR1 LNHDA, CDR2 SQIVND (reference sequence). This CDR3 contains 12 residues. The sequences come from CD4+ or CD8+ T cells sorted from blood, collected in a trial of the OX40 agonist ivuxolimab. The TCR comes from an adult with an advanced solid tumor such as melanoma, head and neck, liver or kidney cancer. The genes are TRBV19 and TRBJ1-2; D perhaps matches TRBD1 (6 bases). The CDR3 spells CASSMGAVGYTF. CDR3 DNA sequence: TGTGCCAGTAGTATGGGGGCTGTGGGCTACACCTTC.